What follows are 8 T cell receptor beta chains derived from one specimen sequenced in a study of OX40 agonist ivuxolimab in advanced cancers. Profiling relied on immunoSEQ multiplex PCR, and the TCRdb table lists in-frame clones only, not all of them. The sample lists about 10,000 clones; 77% were seen once. Source: CD4+ or CD8+ T cells sorted from blood, taken in a trial of the OX40 agonist ivuxolimab. These receptors all stem from an adult with an advanced solid tumor such as melanoma, head and neck, liver or kidney cancer.

The chain joins TRBV29-1 to TRBJ2-6; D unresolved. The germline V and J ends were trimmed by 5 bases and 11 bases, with 10 bases remaining between them. The CDR3 is made up of 11 amino acids. Germline V gene data show CDR1 as SQVTM and CDR2 as ANQGSEA. This chain's CDR3 is CSVMEGYVLTF. The CDR3 nucleotides are TGCAGCGTTATGGAAGGTTACGTCCTGACTTTC.

The V call is TRBV9, the J call TRBJ2-3; 10 positions match TRBD2. Germline V lookup: CDR1 SGDLS, CDR2 YYNGEE. This CDR3 has 14 amino acids. Trimming removed 2 bases from V and 8 bases from J; junction bases left unmatched: 5. The CDR3 loop reads CASSVLAGVGTQYF. The CDR3 nucleotides are TGTGCCAGCAGCGTCCTAGCGGGAGTGGGTACGCAGTATTTT. The entire variable domain, with the rest obtained from reference TRBV9 and TRBJ2-3, is as follows: DSGVTQTPKHLITATGQRVTLRCSPRSGDLSVYWYQQSLDQGLQFLIQYYNGEERAKGNILERFSAQQFPDLHSELNLSSLELGDSALYFCASSVLAGVGTQYFGPGTRLTVL.

V and J are TRBV11-2 and TRBJ2-7; either TRBD1 or TRBD2 may supply D (5 bases each). The CDR3 consists of 15 residues. V gave up 5 bases and J gave up 2 bases, with 16 bases separating them. Germline V gene sequence: CDR1 SGHAT, CDR2 FQNNGV. CDR3 DNA: TGTGCCAGCAGCCTAGGTGGGGGAGTCACCTACGAGCAGTACTTC. Protein product: CASSLGGGVTYEQYF.

The table lists this clone with a few counts. This chain connects TRBV30 to TRBJ1-1; D remains ambiguous. Germline V gene lookup returns CDR1 GTSNPN and CDR2 SVGIG (reference sequence). The CDR3 extends over 11 amino acids. The V end lost 8 bases, the J end lost 1 base, and 8 bases lay between the germline ends. CDR3 sequence (DNA): TGTGCCAGCGACCGGAACACTGAAGCTTTCTTT. Amino acid sequence: CASDRNTEAFF.

This clone has just a few counts. The CDR3 loop is CASSWGRQGPFF. In DNA, the CDR3 is TGTGCCAGCAGCTGGGGACGACAGGGTCCGTTTTTT. This sequence joins TRBV7-2 and TRBJ1-4; 7 bases are shared with TRBD1. The germline gives CDR1 SGHTA, CDR2 FQGNSA. The CDR3 sequence is 12 residues long. With 4 bases clipped from V and 16 bases from J, the junction kept 9 bases outside the gene matches.

The chain uses TRBV5-1 and TRBJ2-6, with D hard to call. The CDR3 has 16 amino acids. V was shortened by 0 bases and J by 0 bases, with 7 bases between the two germline ends. Germline assignment: CDR1 SGHRS and CDR2 YFSETQ. The CDR3: CASSLGYPSGANVLTF. In DNA, the CDR3 is TGCGCCAGCAGCTTGGGTTATCCCTCTGGGGCCAACGTCCTGACTTTC. The full variable domain, with the rest looked up from reference TRBV5-1 and TRBJ2-6, is KAGVTQTPRYLIKTRGQQVTLSCSPISGHRSVSWYQQTPGQGLQFLFEYFSETQRNKGNFPGRFSGRQFSNSRSEMNVSTLELGDSALYLCASSLGYPSGANVLTFGAGSRLTVL.

The chain combines TRBV27 with TRBJ2-3, with 7 bases fitting TRBD2. Per the germline V gene, CDR1 is MNHEY and CDR2 is SMNVEV (reference sequence). The ends lost 4 bases at V and 4 bases at J; junction bases unmatched: 2. This CDR3 contains 13 residues. CDR3 nucleotides: TGTGCCAGCAGTTGGGGGGGAGCAGATACGCAGTATTTT. Protein product: CASSWGGADTQYF.

CDR3 sequence reads: CASSQDLRGGAEQYF. Written as DNA, the CDR3 is TGTGCCAGCAGCCAAGATCTCCGGGGGGGTGCCGAGCAGTACTTC. The V gene is TRBV5-5, the J gene TRBJ2-7, with TRBD2 matching 8 bases. The V gene's germline CDR1 is SGHKS and CDR2 YYEKEE (reference sequence). The CDR3 sequence is 15 residues long. With V trimmed by 4 bases and J by 6 bases, 12 bases remained unmatched.